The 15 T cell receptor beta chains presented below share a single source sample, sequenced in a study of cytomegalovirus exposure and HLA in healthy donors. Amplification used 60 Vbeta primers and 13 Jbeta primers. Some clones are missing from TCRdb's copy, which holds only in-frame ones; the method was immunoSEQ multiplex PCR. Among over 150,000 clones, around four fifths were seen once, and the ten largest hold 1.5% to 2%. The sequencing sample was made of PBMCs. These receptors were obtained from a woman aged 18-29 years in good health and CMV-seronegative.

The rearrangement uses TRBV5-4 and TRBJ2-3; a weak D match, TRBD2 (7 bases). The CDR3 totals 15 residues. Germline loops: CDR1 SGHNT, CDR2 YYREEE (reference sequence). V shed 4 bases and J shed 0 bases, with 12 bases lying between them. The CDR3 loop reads CASSPRGRSTDTQYF. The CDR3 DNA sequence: TGTGCCAGCAGCCCGCGGGGGCGAAGCACAGATACGCAGTATTTT.

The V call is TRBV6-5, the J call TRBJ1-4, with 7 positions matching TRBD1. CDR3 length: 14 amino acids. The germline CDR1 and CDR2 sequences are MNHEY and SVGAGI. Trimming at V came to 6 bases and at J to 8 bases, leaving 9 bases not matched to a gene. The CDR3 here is CASSPPGQHEKLFF. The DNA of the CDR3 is TGTGCCAGCAGCCCGCCGGGACAGCACGAAAAACTGTTTTTT.

The CDR3 nucleotides read TGTGCCAGCAGCTTTCCCCACGGGACAGGCTCTAGCACAGATACGCAGTATTTT. Translation gives CASSFPHGTGSSTDTQYF. This chain uses TRBV7-9 with TRBJ2-3; TRBD1 matches 8 bases. Per germline, CDR1 SEHNR and CDR2 FQNEAQ (reference sequence). The CDR3 covers 18 residues. The V segment lost 3 bases and the J segment 0 bases; nucleotides outside the gene matches: 11.

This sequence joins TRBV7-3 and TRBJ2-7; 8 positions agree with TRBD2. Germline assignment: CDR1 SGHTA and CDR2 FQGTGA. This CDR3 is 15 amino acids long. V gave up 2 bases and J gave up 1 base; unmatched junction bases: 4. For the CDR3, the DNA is TGTGCCAGCAGCTTAGGGGGCGGGGGGTCCTACGAGCAGTACTTC. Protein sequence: CASSLGGGGSYEQYF.

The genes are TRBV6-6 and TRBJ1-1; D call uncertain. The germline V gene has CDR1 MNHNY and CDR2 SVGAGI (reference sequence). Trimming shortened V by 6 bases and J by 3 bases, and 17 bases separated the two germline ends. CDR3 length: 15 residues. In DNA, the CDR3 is TGTGCCAGCAGCTCCTCGGGTACGGGGTACACTGAAGCTTTCTTT. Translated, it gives CASSSSGTGYTEAFF.

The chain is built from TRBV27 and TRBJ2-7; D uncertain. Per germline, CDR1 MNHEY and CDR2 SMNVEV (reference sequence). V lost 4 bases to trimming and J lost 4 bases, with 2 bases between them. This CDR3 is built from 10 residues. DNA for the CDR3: TGTGCCAGCAGTTCATACGAGCAGTACTTC. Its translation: CASSSYEQYF.

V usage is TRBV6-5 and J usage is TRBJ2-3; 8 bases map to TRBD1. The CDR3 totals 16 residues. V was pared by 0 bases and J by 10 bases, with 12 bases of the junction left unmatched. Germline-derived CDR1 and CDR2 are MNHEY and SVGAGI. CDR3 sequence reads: CASSYSSQGATNPQYF. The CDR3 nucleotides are TGTGCCAGCAGTTACTCGAGCCAGGGGGCCACCAATCCGCAGTATTTT.

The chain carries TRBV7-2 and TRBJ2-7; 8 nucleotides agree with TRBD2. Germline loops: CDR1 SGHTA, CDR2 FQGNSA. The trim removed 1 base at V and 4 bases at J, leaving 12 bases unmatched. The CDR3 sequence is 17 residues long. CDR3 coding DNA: TGTGCCAGCAGCTTAGTGAGCGGGAGCAAATCTTGGTACGAGCAGTACTTC. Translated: CASSLVSGSKSWYEQYF. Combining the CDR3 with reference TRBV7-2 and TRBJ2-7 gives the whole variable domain GAGVSQSPSNKVTEKGKDVELRCDPISGHTALYWYRQSLGQGLEFLIYFQGNSAPDKSGLPSDRFSAERTGGSVSTLTIQRTQQEDSAVYLCASSLVSGSKSWYEQYFGPGTRLTVT.

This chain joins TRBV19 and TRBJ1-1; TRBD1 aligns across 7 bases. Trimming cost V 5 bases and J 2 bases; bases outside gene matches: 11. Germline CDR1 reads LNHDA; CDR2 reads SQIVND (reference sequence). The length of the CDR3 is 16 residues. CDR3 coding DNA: TGTGCCAGTAGTGTTTCTGACAGGGTTTATAACACTGAAGCTTTCTTT. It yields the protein CASSVSDRVYNTEAFF. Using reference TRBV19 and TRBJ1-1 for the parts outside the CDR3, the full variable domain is DGGITQSPKYLFRKEGQNVTLSCEQNLNHDAMYWYRQDPGQGLRLIYYSQIVNDFQKGDIAEGYSVSREKKESFPLTVTSAQKNPTAFYLCASSVSDRVYNTEAFFGQGTRLTVV.

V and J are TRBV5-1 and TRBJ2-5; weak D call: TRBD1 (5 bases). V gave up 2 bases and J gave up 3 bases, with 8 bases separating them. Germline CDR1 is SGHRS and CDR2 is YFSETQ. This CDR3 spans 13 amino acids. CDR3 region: CASSLQAEETQYF. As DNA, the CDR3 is TGCGCCAGCAGCTTACAGGCCGAAGAGACCCAGTACTTC.

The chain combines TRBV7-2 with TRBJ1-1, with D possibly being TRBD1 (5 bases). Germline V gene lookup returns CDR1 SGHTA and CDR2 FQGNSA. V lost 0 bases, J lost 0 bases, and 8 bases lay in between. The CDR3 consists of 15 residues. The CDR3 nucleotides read TGTGCCAGCAGCTTAGCCCAGGGTATGAACACTGAAGCTTTCTTT. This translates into CASSLAQGMNTEAFF.

CDR3 DNA: TGTGCCAGCAGCTTAGGGGGGGCGTTTGGAAACACCATATATTTT. Its protein product is CASSLGGAFGNTIYF. The V gene is TRBV7-3, the J gene TRBJ1-3; D possibly corresponds to TRBD1 (6 bases). The V gene's germline CDR1 is SGHTA and CDR2 FQGTGA. The CDR3 has 15 residues. Trimming took off 2 bases at V and 3 bases at J, with 11 bases between the two ends.

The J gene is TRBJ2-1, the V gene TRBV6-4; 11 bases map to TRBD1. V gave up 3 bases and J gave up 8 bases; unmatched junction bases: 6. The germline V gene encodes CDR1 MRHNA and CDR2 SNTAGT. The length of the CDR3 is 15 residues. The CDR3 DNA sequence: TGTGCCAGCAGTGATAAAGGGACAGGGGGGGATGAGCAGTTCTTC. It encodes CASSDKGTGGDEQFF.

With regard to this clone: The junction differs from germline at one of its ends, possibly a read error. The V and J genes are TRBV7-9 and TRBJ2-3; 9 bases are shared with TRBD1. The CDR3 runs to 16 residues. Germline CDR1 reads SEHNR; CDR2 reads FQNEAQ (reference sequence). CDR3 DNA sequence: TGTTCCAGCAGCCTGGGGACAGGGACTAGCACAGATACGCAGTATTTT. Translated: CSSSLGTGTSTDTQYF.

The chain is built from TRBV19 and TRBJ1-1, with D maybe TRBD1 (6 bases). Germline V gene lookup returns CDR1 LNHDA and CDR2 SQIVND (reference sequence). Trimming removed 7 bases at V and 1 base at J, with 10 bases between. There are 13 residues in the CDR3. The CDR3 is CASTGTPNTEAFF. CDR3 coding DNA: TGTGCCAGTACCGGGACACCGAACACTGAAGCTTTCTTT.